Listed below are T cell receptor beta chains from one sample, sequenced in a study of regulatory T cells in long-lasting Graves disease. Via MiXCR, TCRdb re-called the multiplex PCR reads, giving one row per CDR3 protein. The data show a few hundred thousand distinct CDR3 sequences, with approximately 12% seen just once and approximately 17% held by the top ten. The same sample was also studied in work on T cells in Graves' hyperthyroidism and ophthalmopathy.

This specimen consisted of peripheral blood mononuclear cells (PBMCs), obtained at new diagnosis, from a patient treated with antithyroid drugs. The receptors originated from a woman younger than 35 with Graves disease. The CDR3 runs from the conserved cysteine through the conserved F or W. The D gene is left open where the match is weak. Clone sizes are given selectively: once, few, many, or a class where the clone is expanded.

many	.	TRBJ2-1	TRBV5-1	CASSLGDTYNEQFF	TGCGCCAGCAGCTTGGGGGACACCTACAATGAGCAGTTCTTC
many	.	TRBJ2-5	TRBV6-1	CASSEGNLQETQYF	TGTGCCAGCAGTGAAGGGAACCTCCAGGAGACCCAGTACTTC
many	TRBD2	TRBJ2-3	TRBV7-9	CASTPPGLAGTDTQYF	TGTGCCAGCACTCCACCGGGACTAGCGGGCACAGATACGCAGTATTTT
many	.	TRBJ1-1	TRBV5-1	CASSLGPLNTEAFF	TGCGCCAGCAGCTTGGGTCCGCTGAACACTGAAGCTTTCTTT
.	.	TRBJ1-1	TRBV12-3/TRBV12-4	CASAFSGTEAFF	TGTGCCAGCGCATTTTCGGGGACTGAAGCTTTCTTT
.	.	TRBJ2-1	TRBV5-5	CASSLLPGGSYEQFF	TGTGCCAGCAGCTTGCTGCCAGGGGGGTCCTACGAGCAGTTCTTC
many	TRBD1	TRBJ2-1	TRBV7-2	CASSYVRGSNEQFF	TGTGCCAGCAGCTACGTCAGGGGGTCCAATGAGCAGTTCTTC
many	.	TRBJ2-2	TRBV2	CASSRKTGPGELFF	TGTGCCAGCAGCAGGAAAACAGGGCCCGGGGAGCTGTTTTTT
many	TRBD1	TRBJ1-4	TRBV5-1	CASSPSYRDLTGGEKLFF	TGCGCCAGCAGCCCGTCGTACAGGGACTTAACAGGGGGGGAAAAACTGTTTTTT
once	.	TRBJ2-1	TRBV13	CASSPPGSLFGEQFF	TGTGCCAGCAGCCCCCCCGGCAGCTTATTTGGTGAGCAGTTCTTC
many	.	TRBJ2-1	TRBV6-2/TRBV6-3	CASSYLGGSYNEQFF	TGTGCCAGCAGTTACCTAGGGGGCTCCTACAATGAGCAGTTCTTC
.	.	TRBJ2-2	TRBV6-2/TRBV6-3	CATKGSRELFF	TGTGCCACCAAGGGGTCCCGGGAGCTGTTTTTT